These 11 T cell receptor beta chains came from one sample sequenced in a study of cytomegalovirus exposure and HLA in healthy donors listed by TCRdb under 2017. Receptor amplification or capture employed the immunoSEQ multiplex PCR assay. The multiplex PCR relied on a mix of 60 forward primers for TCR Vbeta segments and 13 reverse primers for TCR Jbeta segments. Sourced from immuneACCESS, this table was stored by TCRdb with only in-frame sequences that have V and J called. A share of the clones is absent; for the studies checked, an unresolved V gene accounts for under half, and the remainder has no known explanation. This sample's records show about 140,000 clones. The ten most abundant clones make up around 2.2% of the sample. Material: PBMCs. The receptor source for this set is a woman younger than 35 in good health and CMV-seronegative.

The gene calls are TRBV6-5 and TRBJ2-7; D possibly corresponds to TRBD2 (6 bases). Germline CDR1 and CDR2: MNHEY and SVGAGI. V was clipped by 6 bases and J by 2 bases, with 11 bases between them. The CDR3 consists of 13 residues. CDR3 in amino acids: CASRRDAAYEQYF. The DNA for the CDR3 is TGTGCCAGCAGGCGGGACGCCGCCTACGAGCAGTACTTC.

The CDR3 sequence: CSVEDVRTGRDGYTF. The DNA of the CDR3 is TGCAGCGTTGAAGATGTACGGACAGGGAGGGATGGCTACACCTTC. The V call is TRBV29-1, the J call TRBJ1-2; the match to TRBD1 covers 8 bases. J lost 6 bases, V lost 0 bases, and 9 bases had no gene match. Germline assignment: CDR1 SQVTM and CDR2 ANQGSEA. This CDR3 region has 15 residues.

The rearrangement uses TRBV2 and TRBJ1-5; no definite D call. This CDR3 has 14 amino acids. CDR1 and CDR2 (germline): SNHLY, FYNNEI. V lost 2 bases, J lost 4 bases, and 9 bases lay in between. The CDR3 DNA reads as TGTGCCAGCAGTGAATCAGCGGAGAATCAGCCCCAGCATTTT. Its protein product is CASSESAENQPQHF.

V and J are TRBV6-1 and TRBJ1-4; tentative D call: TRBD1 (6 bases). Germline values: CDR1 MNHNS, CDR2 SASEGT. Deletions cut 6 bases from V and 8 bases from J, with 16 bases between. The CDR3 is 14 amino acids. CDR3 loop: CASRQGHREEKLFF. CDR3 nucleotides: TGTGCCAGCAGACAGGGTCATAGAGAGGAAAAACTGTTTTTT.

The chain links TRBV5-1 to TRBJ2-1; possible D gene TRBD1, 7 bases. This CDR3 has 20 amino acids. Germline lookup yields CDR1 SGHRS and CDR2 YFSETQ. V was shortened by 0 bases and J by 0 bases, with 22 bases between the two germline ends. CDR3 protein: CASSLEGLHPRGASYNEQFF. CDR3 nucleotide sequence: TGCGCCAGCAGCTTGGAGGGCCTCCATCCCAGGGGGGCCTCCTACAATGAGCAGTTCTTC. The full variable domain, in which reference TRBV5-1 and TRBJ2-1 provide the parts outside the CDR3, is KAGVTQTPRYLIKTRGQQVTLSCSPISGHRSVSWYQQTPGQGLQFLFEYFSETQRNKGNFPGRFSGRQFSNSRSEMNVSTLELGDSALYLCASSLEGLHPRGASYNEQFFGPGTRLTVL.

The V and J genes are TRBV19 and TRBJ2-4, with a possible D match to TRBD1 (6 bases). Trimming removed 8 bases at V and 0 bases at J, with 11 bases between. The length of the CDR3 is 14 residues. Germline CDR1 reads LNHDA; CDR2 reads SQIVND (reference sequence). This CDR3 is CASRPRGAKNIQYF. CDR3 in DNA: TGTGCCAGTCGTCCCAGGGGAGCCAAAAACATTCAGTACTTC.

J is TRBJ1-1 and V is TRBV11-2, with 10 bases matching TRBD1. This CDR3 is built from 15 residues. J lost 1 base, V lost 3 bases, and 2 bases had no gene match. In germline, CDR1 is SGHAT, CDR2 FQNNGV. CDR3 sequence: CASSFGTGANTEAFF. CDR3 coding DNA: TGTGCCAGCAGCTTCGGGACAGGGGCGAACACTGAAGCTTTCTTT.

With regard to this clone: This specimen includes other DNA sequences encoding the same CDR3. The rearrangement links TRBV14 to TRBJ1-1; no reliable D call. Germline CDR1 is SGHDN and CDR2 is FVKESK. The CDR3 is 14 residues long. V shed 2 bases and J shed 3 bases, with 10 bases lying between them. CDR3 nucleotides: TGTGCCAGCAGCCAACGGGGTCGGTACACTGAAGCTTTCTTT. The encoded protein is CASSQRGRYTEAFF.

This rearrangement joins TRBV28 to TRBJ1-2, with a possible D match to TRBD1 (6 bases). Germline V gene sequence: CDR1 MDHEN, CDR2 SYDVKM. This CDR3 region has 13 residues. V was pared by 7 bases and J by 4 bases, with 13 bases between. The CDR3 protein is CASTTGELYGYTF. The CDR3 coding sequence is TGTGCCAGCACGACAGGAGAACTCTATGGCTACACCTTC.

The chain joins TRBV11-3 to TRBJ2-5; unclear D gene. V lost 1 base, J lost 2 bases, and 5 bases lay in between. Per germline, CDR1 SGHNT and CDR2 YENEEA. The CDR3 runs 13 residues. CDR3 protein: CASSLVAQETQYF. In DNA form, the CDR3 reads TGTGCCAGCAGCTTAGTTGCGCAAGAGACCCAGTACTTC.

V and J are TRBV15 and TRBJ1-5; 8 bases map to TRBD1. CDR3 length: 15 amino acids. Germline CDR1 and CDR2: LNHNV and YYDKDF (reference sequence). With V trimmed by 8 bases and J by 2 bases, 8 bases remained unmatched. The CDR3 spells CATGVDRGRNQPQHF. The DNA of the CDR3 is TGTGCCACCGGCGTAGACAGGGGTCGCAATCAGCCCCAGCATTTT.